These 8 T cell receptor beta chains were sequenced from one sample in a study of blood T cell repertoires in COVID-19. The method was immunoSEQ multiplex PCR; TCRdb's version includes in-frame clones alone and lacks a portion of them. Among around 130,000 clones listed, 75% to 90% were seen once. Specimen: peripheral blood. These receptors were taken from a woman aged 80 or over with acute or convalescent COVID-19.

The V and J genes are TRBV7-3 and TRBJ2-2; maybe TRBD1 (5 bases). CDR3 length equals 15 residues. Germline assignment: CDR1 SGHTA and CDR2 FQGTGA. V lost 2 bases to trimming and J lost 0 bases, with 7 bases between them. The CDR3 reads CASSLQQANTGELFF. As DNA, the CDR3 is TGTGCCAGCAGCTTACAACAGGCGAACACCGGGGAGCTGTTTTTT. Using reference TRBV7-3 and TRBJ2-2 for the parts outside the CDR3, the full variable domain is GAGVSQTPSNKVTEKGKYVELRCDPISGHTALYWYRQSLGQGPEFLIYFQGTGAADDSGLPNDRFFAVRPEGSVSTLKIQRTERGDSAVYLCASSLQQANTGELFFGEGSRLTVL.

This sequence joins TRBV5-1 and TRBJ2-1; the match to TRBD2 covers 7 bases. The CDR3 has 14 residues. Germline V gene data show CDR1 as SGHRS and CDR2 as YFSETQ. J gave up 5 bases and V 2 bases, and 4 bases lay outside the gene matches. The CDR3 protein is CASSFRGEDNEQFF. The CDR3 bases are TGCGCCAGCAGCTTCCGGGGGGAAGACAATGAGCAGTTCTTC.

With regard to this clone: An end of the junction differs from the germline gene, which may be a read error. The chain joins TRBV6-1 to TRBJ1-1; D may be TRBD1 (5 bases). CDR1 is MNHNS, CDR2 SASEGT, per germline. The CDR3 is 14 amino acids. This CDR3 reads CASTEQRRGTEAFF. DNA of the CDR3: TGTGCCAGCACTGAACAGAGAAGGGGCACTGAAGCTTTCTTT.

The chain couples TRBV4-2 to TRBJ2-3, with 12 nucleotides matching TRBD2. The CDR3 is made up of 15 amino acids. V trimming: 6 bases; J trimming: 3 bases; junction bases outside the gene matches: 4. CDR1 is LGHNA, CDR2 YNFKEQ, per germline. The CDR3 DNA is TGTGCCAGCAGGGGGACTAGCGGGCTGACAGATACGCAGTATTTT. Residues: CASRGTSGLTDTQYF.

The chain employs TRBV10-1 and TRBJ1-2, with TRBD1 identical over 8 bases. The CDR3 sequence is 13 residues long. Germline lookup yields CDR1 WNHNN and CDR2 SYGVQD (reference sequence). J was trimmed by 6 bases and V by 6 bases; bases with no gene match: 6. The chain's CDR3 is CASRTGEGDGYTF. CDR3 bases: TGCGCCAGCAGGACAGGGGAAGGAGATGGCTACACCTTC.

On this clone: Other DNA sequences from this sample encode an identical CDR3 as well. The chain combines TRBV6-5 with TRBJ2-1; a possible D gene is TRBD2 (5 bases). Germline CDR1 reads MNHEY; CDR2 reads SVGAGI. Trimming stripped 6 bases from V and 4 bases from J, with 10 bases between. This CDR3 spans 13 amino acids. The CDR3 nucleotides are TGTGCCAGCAGATTGGACTCTTACAATGAGCAGTTCTTC. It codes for CASRLDSYNEQFF.

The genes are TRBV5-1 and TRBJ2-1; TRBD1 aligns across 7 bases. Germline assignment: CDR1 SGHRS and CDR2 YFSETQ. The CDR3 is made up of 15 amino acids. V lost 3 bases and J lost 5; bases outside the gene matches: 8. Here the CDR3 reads CASSWASGQNNEQFF. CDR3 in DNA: TGCGCCAGCAGCTGGGCTTCGGGACAGAACAATGAGCAGTTCTTC.

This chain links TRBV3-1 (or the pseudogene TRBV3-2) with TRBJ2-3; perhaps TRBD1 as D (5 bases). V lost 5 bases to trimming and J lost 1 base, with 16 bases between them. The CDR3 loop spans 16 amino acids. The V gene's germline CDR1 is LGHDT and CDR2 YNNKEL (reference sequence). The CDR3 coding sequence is TGTGCCAGCAGCTTAGAAATGGTGGGGCGCACAGATACGCAGTATTTT. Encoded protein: CASSLEMVGRTDTQYF.